The 29 T cell receptor beta chains given below trace back to one sample, sequenced in a study of cytomegalovirus exposure and HLA in healthy donors. PCR employed 60 Vbeta and 13 Jbeta primers. TCRdb's table, derived via immunoSEQ multiplex PCR, lists solely in-frame clones and lacks some. This table holds about 120,000 clones, 77% found once. The source material was PBMCs. Source of these receptors: a man aged 50-60 years in good health and CMV-seropositive.

The V gene is TRBV2, the J gene TRBJ2-7, with 12 bases aligning to TRBD2. With 6 bases clipped from V and 6 bases from J, the junction kept 6 bases outside the gene matches. Germline V gene data show CDR1 as SNHLY and CDR2 as FYNNEI. This CDR3 is built from 14 residues. CDR3 residues: CASRLAGGLTEQYF. The CDR3 nucleotides are TGTGCCAGCAGGCTAGCGGGGGGGCTAACCGAGCAGTACTTC. The complete variable domain, with remaining parts taken from reference TRBV2 and TRBJ2-7, reads EPEVTQTPSHQVTQMGQEVILRCVPISNHLYFYWYRQILGQKVEFLVSFYNNEISEKSEIFDDQFSVERPDGSNFTLKIRSTKLEDSAMYFCASRLAGGLTEQYFGPGTRLTVT.

Here the CDR3 reads CASSADSSGGAFF. As DNA, the CDR3 is TGTGCCAGCAGTGCGGACAGCTCAGGAGGAGCTTTCTTT. The chain carries TRBV2 and TRBJ1-1; D is possibly TRBD1 (6 bases). Trimming took off 4 bases at V and 10 bases at J, with 16 bases between the two ends. Germline V gene lookup returns CDR1 SNHLY and CDR2 FYNNEI. The CDR3 spans 13 residues.

The rearrangement uses TRBV11-2 and TRBJ1-3; TRBD1 aligns across 8 bases. Germline V CDR1 and CDR2: SGHAT, FQNNGV. CDR3 length equals 16 residues. The V and J ends lost 5 bases and 0 bases, in that order; junction bases with no gene match: 6. CDR3 in amino acids: CASSAGRGPSGNTIYF. The CDR3 nucleotides are TGTGCCAGCAGCGCGGGCAGGGGGCCCTCTGGAAACACCATATATTTT.

The rearrangement joins TRBV6-1 to TRBJ2-5; D is perhaps TRBD1 (6 bases). V lost 7 bases, J lost 4 bases, and 19 bases lay in between. The CDR3 contains 15 residues. Germline V gene data show CDR1 as MNHNS and CDR2 as SASEGT. As DNA, the CDR3 is TGTGCCAGCACTATTATACAGGGAAGGGGAGAGACCCAGTACTTC. This encodes CASTIIQGRGETQYF.

The chain carries TRBV2 and TRBJ2-1; D is perhaps TRBD2 (5 bases). The CDR3 contains 11 residues. Trimming took off 6 bases at V and 9 bases at J, with 9 bases between the two ends. Germline V gene data show CDR1 as SNHLY and CDR2 as FYNNEI. This CDR3 is CASRLESEQFF. CDR3 in DNA: TGTGCCAGCAGACTAGAATCTGAGCAGTTCTTC.

The chain combines TRBV4-1 with TRBJ1-1; D ambiguous. V dropped 4 bases and J dropped 3 bases, with 15 bases sitting between them. The V gene's germline CDR1 is MGHRA and CDR2 YSYEKL. This CDR3 is 15 amino acids long. CDR3 sequence (DNA): TGCGCCAGCAGCCTTAACGGCCGAGAGGACACTGAAGCTTTCTTT. It is translated as CASSLNGREDTEAFF.

V and J are TRBV9 and TRBJ2-3; TRBD1 might be the D (5 bases). The CDR3 loop spans 15 amino acids. In germline, CDR1 is SGDLS, CDR2 YYNGEE. Trimming took 0 bases from V and 2 from J, leaving 10 bases between them. In DNA form, the CDR3 reads TGTGCCAGCAGCGTAGATGACAGATTCACAGATACGCAGTATTTT. Translating it yields CASSVDDRFTDTQYF.

The genes are TRBV19 and TRBJ2-6, with TRBD2 as a possible D gene (5 bases). The CDR3 has 18 residues. Germline V gene sequence: CDR1 LNHDA, CDR2 SQIVND (reference sequence). V was pared by 1 base and J by 0 bases, with 13 bases between. The CDR3 region is CASSIGGQYSSGANVLTF. DNA of the CDR3: TGTGCCAGTAGTATAGGAGGGCAATATAGCTCTGGGGCCAACGTCCTGACTTTC.

The J gene is TRBJ1-2, the V gene TRBV5-1; 7 bases are shared with TRBD1. Trimming at V came to 4 bases and at J to 4 bases, leaving 7 bases not matched to a gene. The V gene's germline CDR1 is SGHRS and CDR2 YFSETQ. The CDR3 sequence is 14 residues long. Here the CDR3 DNA reads TGCGCCAGCAGCGCAGACAGGGCAGGCTATGGCTACACCTTC. Encoded protein: CASSADRAGYGYTF.

The J gene is TRBJ1-5, the V gene TRBV15; 9 positions match TRBD1. V lost 3 bases, J lost 6 bases, and 12 bases stayed unmatched. There are 17 residues in the CDR3. The germline V gene encodes CDR1 LNHNV and CDR2 YYDKDF (reference sequence). CDR3 sequence: CATSRPNRGLLPQPQHF. In DNA, the CDR3 is TGTGCCACCAGCAGGCCTAACAGGGGGCTTTTGCCTCAGCCCCAGCATTTT. The complete variable domain, with remaining parts taken from reference TRBV15 and TRBJ1-5, reads DAMVIQNPRYQVTQFGKPVTLSCSQTLNHNVMYWYQQKSSQAPKLLFHYYDKDFNNEADTPDNFQSRRPNTSFCFLDIRSPGLGDTAMYLCATSRPNRGLLPQPQHFGDGTRLSIL.

The V and J genes are TRBV5-1 and TRBJ2-3; D gene uncertain. The CDR3 is made up of 16 amino acids. Trimming pared 0 bases from V and 2 bases from J, leaving 13 bases between. Germline CDR1 reads SGHRS; CDR2 reads YFSETQ. CDR3 DNA sequence: TGCGCCAGCAGCTTGGCCGAGCCGTCCCACACAGATACGCAGTATTTT. Its protein is CASSLAEPSHTDTQYF.

The rearrangement links TRBV6-5 to TRBJ1-6; D gene uncertain. CDR1 and CDR2 (germline): MNHEY, SVGAGI. The ends were cut back, 5 bases at V and 6 bases at J, with 11 bases in the middle. The CDR3 totals 14 residues. CDR3: CASSAGRGNSPLHF. In DNA form, the CDR3 reads TGTGCCAGCAGTGCCGGACGGGGTAATTCACCCCTCCACTTT.

The V gene is TRBV5-1, the J gene TRBJ2-3, with D perhaps matching TRBD2 (5 bases). The V end was cut by 3 bases, the J end by 1 base, with 12 bases between. The V gene's germline CDR1 is SGHRS and CDR2 YFSETQ. The CDR3 consists of 15 residues. For the CDR3, the DNA is TGCGCCAGCAGCTCCCCCGAGGGAGGCACAGATACGCAGTATTTT. The encoded protein is CASSSPEGGTDTQYF.

The chain couples TRBV11-3 to TRBJ2-1, with 8 bases matching TRBD1. V lost 5 bases and J lost 0; bases outside the gene matches: 12. The CDR3 is made up of 18 amino acids. Germline V CDR1 and CDR2: SGHNT, YENEEA. In DNA, the CDR3 is TGTGCCAGCAGCCTCGAGGGACAGGATCGAACCTCCTACAATGAGCAGTTCTTC. Encoded protein: CASSLEGQDRTSYNEQFF.

The V and J genes are TRBV2 and TRBJ2-3; 8 positions match TRBD2. This CDR3 is built from 15 residues. Germline CDR1 and CDR2: SNHLY and FYNNEI. V dropped 5 bases and J dropped 5; count of bases not matched to a gene: 9. The chain's CDR3 is CASSLQAGVGDTQYF. Written as DNA, the CDR3 is TGTGCCAGCAGTCTCCAAGCGGGAGTTGGAGATACGCAGTATTTT.

This sequence joins TRBV5-1 and TRBJ2-2; TRBD1 might be the D (5 bases). Trimming removed 0 bases from V and 7 bases from J, with 10 bases in between. Germline loops: CDR1 SGHRS, CDR2 YFSETQ. The CDR3 covers 14 residues. The CDR3: CASSLVMGRGELFF. DNA of the CDR3: TGCGCCAGCAGCTTGGTTATGGGGCGCGGGGAGCTGTTTTTT.

As concerns this clone: Other nucleotide sequences from this sample produce the same CDR3. The chain carries TRBV18 and TRBJ1-1, with 7 nucleotides matching TRBD1. After removal of 3 bases from V and 5 bases from J, the junction contained 3 bases not matched to a gene. This CDR3 region has 13 residues. Per germline, CDR1 KGHSH and CDR2 LQKENI. In DNA form, the CDR3 reads TGTGCCAGCTCACCCGACAGGGATACTGAAGCTTTCTTT. This translates into CASSPDRDTEAFF.

The genes are TRBV7-3 and TRBJ2-2; 7 bases map to TRBD2. The CDR3 extends over 17 amino acids. Germline trimming cut 2 bases from V and 4 bases from J; bases unmatched to any gene: 10. Germline V gives CDR1 SGHTA, CDR2 FQGTGA. The CDR3, as DNA: TGTGCCAGCAGCTTACCGGAGCTGACGGGGGGCACCGGGGAGCTGTTTTTT. Translation gives CASSLPELTGGTGELFF.

The chain combines TRBV19 with TRBJ2-3; perhaps TRBD2 as D (6 bases). Trimming cost V 6 bases and J 6 bases, with 10 bases left between them. Looked up from germline, CDR1 is LNHDA and CDR2 is SQIVND (reference sequence). The CDR3 contains 12 residues. The CDR3 reads CASSGGLDTQYF. The CDR3 DNA reads TGTGCCAGTAGCGGAGGGCTGGATACGCAGTATTTT.

This clone has only one observation. The V call is TRBV2, the J call TRBJ1-2; a weak D match, TRBD1 (5 bases). The CDR3 has 13 amino acids. Trimming cost V 7 bases and J 6 bases, with 15 bases left between them. Looked up from germline, CDR1 is SNHLY and CDR2 is FYNNEI. CDR3 in DNA: TGTGCCAGCAACTCCAGGGAATTCAATGGCTACACCTTC. It encodes CASNSREFNGYTF. Full variable domain (rest looked up from reference TRBV2 and TRBJ1-2): EPEVTQTPSHQVTQMGQEVILRCVPISNHLYFYWYRQILGQKVEFLVSFYNNEISEKSEIFDDQFSVERPDGSNFTLKIRSTKLEDSAMYFCASNSREFNGYTFGSGTRLTVV.

This clone was picked up one time. The chain employs TRBV19 and TRBJ1-1; no clear D. CDR3 length equals 13 residues. V was trimmed by 9 bases and J by 1 base, leaving 12 bases between them. CDR1 is LNHDA, CDR2 SQIVND, per germline (reference sequence). CDR3 bases: TGTGCCAGCAACCTTCGCGGGAACACTGAAGCTTTCTTT. Encoded protein: CASNLRGNTEAFF.

The chain carries TRBV5-4 and TRBJ2-7, with a possible D match to TRBD2 (5 bases). Trimming left V 4 bases short and J 1 base short, with 15 bases between. The length of the CDR3 is 15 residues. The germline V gene encodes CDR1 SGHNT and CDR2 YYREEE (reference sequence). CDR3 in amino acids: CASSDLGELSYEQYF. The CDR3 DNA follows: TGTGCCAGCAGCGATCTGGGAGAGCTATCCTACGAGCAGTACTTC.

Of note for this clone: At one of its ends the junction is not consistent with the germline gene, which may arise from a read error. The rearrangement links TRBV7-7 to TRBJ2-5; TRBD1 agrees at 7 bases. The CDR3 totals 13 residues. CDR1 is SSHAT and CDR2 is FNYEAQ in the germline V gene (reference sequence). The CDR3 spells CASSLGTVETQYF. In DNA form, the CDR3 reads TGTGCTAGCAGCCTAGGGACAGTGGAGACCCAGTACTTC.

The V gene is TRBV10-3, the J gene TRBJ2-2; 14 nucleotides align to TRBD2. The J segment lost 4 bases and the V segment lost 2 bases, leaving 6 bases of the junction unmatched. Per germline, CDR1 ENHRY and CDR2 SYGVKD. The CDR3 is 18 amino acids. The DNA for the CDR3 is TGTGCCATCAGTGAGGCGACTAGCGGGGGGGCCGGCACCGGGGAGCTGTTTTTT. Its translation is CAISEATSGGAGTGELFF.

The chain employs TRBV5-1 and TRBJ1-4; D ambiguous. Germline V gene lookup returns CDR1 SGHRS and CDR2 YFSETQ. The V end lost 2 bases, the J end lost 3 bases, and 17 bases lay between the germline ends. The CDR3 totals 17 residues. The CDR3 reads CASSLSIQTGSNEKLFF. In DNA form, the CDR3 reads TGCGCCAGCAGCTTATCCATCCAAACGGGATCTAATGAAAAACTGTTTTTT. Complete variable domain (other parts from reference TRBV5-1 and TRBJ1-4): KAGVTQTPRYLIKTRGQQVTLSCSPISGHRSVSWYQQTPGQGLQFLFEYFSETQRNKGNFPGRFSGRQFSNSRSEMNVSTLELGDSALYLCASSLSIQTGSNEKLFFGSGTQLSVL.

There are a few counts of this clone. The rearrangement uses TRBV9 and TRBJ2-2; TRBD2 matches 9 bases. Germline values: CDR1 SGDLS, CDR2 YYNGEE. The CDR3 runs 16 residues. Trimming took 3 bases from V and 5 from J; bases not matched to a gene: 8. The CDR3 DNA follows: TGTGCCAGCAGCGCTGGTAGCGGGGGCCTAACCGGGGAGCTGTTTTTT. It codes for CASSAGSGGLTGELFF.

The table lists this clone with a count of one. V usage is TRBV5-1 and J usage is TRBJ2-3; 7 nucleotides line up with TRBD2. Trimming removed 4 bases from V and 6 bases from J; junction bases left unmatched: 11. Looked up from germline, CDR1 is SGHRS and CDR2 is YFSETQ. This CDR3 region has 15 residues. CDR3 region: CASSIAGTNIDTQYF. The CDR3 DNA reads TGCGCCAGCAGCATAGCCGGGACTAATATTGATACGCAGTATTTT. The full variable domain, its missing parts supplied by reference TRBV5-1 and TRBJ2-3, is KAGVTQTPRYLIKTRGQQVTLSCSPISGHRSVSWYQQTPGQGLQFLFEYFSETQRNKGNFPGRFSGRQFSNSRSEMNVSTLELGDSALYLCASSIAGTNIDTQYFGPGTRLTVL.

The CDR3 nucleotides are TGTGCCAGCAGTAGACTAGCTTCGTACGAGCAGTACTTC. It codes for CASSRLASYEQYF. The rearrangement links TRBV2 to TRBJ2-7, with TRBD2 identical over 7 bases. Germline CDR1 and CDR2: SNHLY and FYNNEI. The CDR3 spans 13 residues. The trim removed 5 bases at V and 4 bases at J, leaving 5 bases unmatched.

The chain uses TRBV7-2 and TRBJ2-3, with D perhaps matching TRBD2 (5 bases). The CDR3 contains 15 residues. V was clipped by 1 base and J by 3 bases, with 11 bases between them. CDR1 SGHTA and CDR2 FQGNSA come from the germline V gene. As DNA, the CDR3 is TGTGCCAGCAGCTTAGATCCGGGAAGGACAGATACGCAGTATTTT. This translates into CASSLDPGRTDTQYF.